This TCR beta chain was identified in a study of vaccination effects on CD4 cells after COVID-19. The overall study: Early samples were taken at day +14, late at days +241, +227, +161. After the second dose, samples were taken at median day 72.

CDR3 length: 16 amino acids. V lost 6 bases to trimming and J lost 7 bases; unmatched junction nucleotides: 8. Germline CDR1 is MNHEY and CDR2 is SVGEGT. Study results and caveats: In the late period after vaccination, infection- and vaccine-induced clones contracted markedly. Spike-reactive clones found after vaccination in convalescents were mainly new vaccine-induced clones.

Remarks on this clone: Its antigen is not known.

Some clones are missing from TCRdb's copy, which holds only in-frame ones; the method was immunoSEQ multiplex PCR. The sample lists 40,000 to 55,000 clones, approximately 82% occurring once. CD4+ T cells were isolated after about eleven days of culture. It was between March and December 2020 that the person had a SARS-CoV-2 infection confirmed by PCR. The participants, recipients of two vaccine doses, got either BNT162b2 or mRNA-1273. This chain connects TRBV6-2 or TRBV6-3 to TRBJ2-3; 15 nucleotides agree with TRBD2. The material sequenced was CD4+ T cells from PBMCs cultured without peptide, taken after COVID-19 vaccination. This sequence was found in a human donor who had a prior SARS-CoV-2 infection. CDR3 DNA: TGTGCCAGCAGCCAGCCGGGACTAGCGGGGGGAAATACGCAGTATTTT. Protein product: CASSQPGLAGGNTQYF.